This TCR beta chain was found in a study of early T cells in non-severe SARS-CoV-2 infection. Points from the study as a whole: VDJdb matches were skewed toward anti-spike CD8 T cell responses.

This clonotype was counted only a few times. The antigen remains unidentified. The CDR3 sequence is 17 residues long. Each CDR3 protein gets one entry after TCRdb re-called the 5' RACE reads with MiXCR. The table records 55,000 to 70,000 distinct CDR3 sequences, roughly 10% of them present only once. J is TRBJ2-1 and V is TRBV21-1; TRBD2 is the table's D call and was not checked against the DNA. TRBV21-1 is an annotated pseudogene. Sequencing used whole blood. This receptor was taken from an adult who was a healthcare worker with PCR-confirmed SARS-CoV-2 infection or an uninfected control (not recorded which). In DNA form, the CDR3 reads TGTGCCAGCAGCAAGCAGGAGACTAGCGGGAGTATTAATGAGCAGTTCTTC. Residues: CASSKQETSGSINEQFF.